This entry lists 23 T cell receptor beta chains sequenced from one sample in a study of graft-versus-host responses after intestinal transplantation. The authors combined roughly 200,000 CFSE-labeled responder cells with roughly 200,000 irradiated, violet-dye-labeled stimulator cells in plates. Sequenced by immunoSEQ multiplex PCR; TCRdb stores in-frame clones only, minus some. Here the sample spans about 13,000 clones, less than 40% being singletons. The specimen was alloreactive CD8+ T cells from a mixed lymphocyte reaction culture, collected before intestinal transplant. As to subset: CFSE-low proliferating T cells sorted from approximately six-day pre-transplant mixed lymphocyte reaction (GvH or HvG direction). The receptors stem from a human patient who received an intestinal transplant.

This clone is medium-sized within its sample. This chain uses TRBV5-6 with TRBJ2-7; weak D call: TRBD1 (6 bases). From germline, CDR1 is SGHDT and CDR2 YYEEEE. The CDR3 covers 14 residues. V lost 1 base, J lost 4 bases, and 12 bases lay in between. The CDR3 DNA is TGTGCCAGCAGCTTGTATGAGGGGGTTTACGAGCAGTACTTC. Amino acid sequence: CASSLYEGVYEQYF.

The rearrangement uses TRBV2 and TRBJ2-1; D not certain. Trimming shortened V by 8 bases and J by 6 bases, and 20 bases separated the two germline ends. The germline gives CDR1 SNHLY, CDR2 FYNNEI. This CDR3 comprises 15 residues. The CDR3, as DNA: TGTGCCAGCCTCCTCCTCGCAGGTGCACCCAATGAGCAGTTCTTC. Protein: CASLLLAGAPNEQFF.

V gene TRBV5-4 combines with J gene TRBJ2-3; 9 bases are a match to TRBD1. Germline CDR1 is SGHNT and CDR2 is YYREEE (reference sequence). Trimming at V came to 0 bases and at J to 3 bases, leaving 5 bases not matched to a gene. The CDR3 consists of 16 residues. The CDR3 DNA reads TGTGCCAGCAGCTTGGGACAGGGGGGAAAAACAGATACGCAGTATTTT. Translated: CASSLGQGGKTDTQYF.

This clone was seen more than once but under ten times. This sequence joins TRBV27 and TRBJ2-7; the D gene is possibly TRBD1 (6 bases). The CDR3 loop spans 13 amino acids. CDR1 is MNHEY, CDR2 SMNVEV, per germline (reference sequence). Between the trimmed V and J ends, which lost 1 base and 6 bases, there was a span of 10 bases. The CDR3 nucleotides are TGTGCCAGCAGTTTATACAGGGAAGGCGAGCAGTACTTC. Its translation is CASSLYREGEQYF.

The chain employs TRBV13 and TRBJ2-1; D unclear. CDR3 length: 15 residues. Deletions cut 5 bases from V and 1 base from J, with 12 bases between. CDR1 and CDR2 (germline): PRHDT, FYEKMQ (reference sequence). The CDR3 is CASSPSTISYNEQFF. The CDR3 coding sequence is TGTGCCAGCAGCCCCAGTACTATATCCTACAATGAGCAGTTCTTC.

By share of the sample, this clone is medium-sized (0.01 to 0.1%). The V gene is TRBV5-6, the J gene TRBJ1-6, with D tentatively TRBD1 (5 bases). Germline V lookup: CDR1 SGHDT, CDR2 YYEEEE. The CDR3 loop spans 15 amino acids. V gave up 6 bases and J gave up 3 bases, with 13 bases separating them. The CDR3: CASTPGPNYNSPLHF. CDR3 nucleotides: TGTGCCAGCACCCCAGGGCCGAACTATAATTCACCCCTCCACTTT.

Judged by abundance, this clone is medium-sized. This chain links TRBV6-5 with TRBJ1-1; D is unclear. V was shortened by 2 bases and J by 1 base, with 2 bases between the two germline ends. Germline CDR1 is MNHEY and CDR2 is SVGAGI. The CDR3 contains 12 residues. The CDR3 here is CASSYANTEAFF. For the CDR3, the DNA is TGTGCCAGCAGTTACGCGAACACTGAAGCTTTCTTT.

This clone turned up a few times. The CDR3 loop is CASSYRGSNQPQHF. The CDR3 DNA reads TGTGCCAGCTCGTACAGGGGTAGCAATCAGCCCCAGCATTTT. V and J are TRBV18 and TRBJ1-5; 7 nucleotides match TRBD1. The CDR3 has 14 amino acids. The V gene's germline CDR1 is KGHSH and CDR2 LQKENI. V shed 6 bases, J shed 0 bases, and the junction held 2 bases outside the gene matches. Complete variable domain (other parts from reference TRBV18 and TRBJ1-5): NAGVMQNPRHLVRRRGQEARLRCSPMKGHSHVYWYRQLPEEGLKFMVYLQKENIIDESGMPKERFSAEFPKEGPSILRIQQVVRGDSAAYFCASSYRGSNQPQHFGDGTRLSIL.

The CDR3 region has the DNA TGTGCCAGCAAAGGGGGGGGTTTAAGCAATCAGCCCCAGCATTTT. Translating it yields CASKGGGLSNQPQHF. The chain joins TRBV2 to TRBJ1-5, with D perhaps matching TRBD1 (6 bases). Looked up from germline, CDR1 is SNHLY and CDR2 is FYNNEI. The CDR3 extends over 15 amino acids. Trimming shortened V by 7 bases and J by 1 base, and 14 bases separated the two germline ends.

This clone was found a few times. The gene calls are TRBV6-5 and TRBJ2-1; 7 bases align to TRBD2. The CDR3 consists of 16 residues. The V gene's germline CDR1 is MNHEY and CDR2 SVGAGI. The V segment lost 0 bases and the J segment 7 bases; nucleotides outside the gene matches: 9. Here the CDR3 reads CASSYSRGSPGNEQFF. The DNA for the CDR3 is TGTGCCAGCAGTTACTCGCGCGGGAGTCCGGGAAATGAGCAGTTCTTC.

V is TRBV19 and J is TRBJ1-1, with 10 bases fitting TRBD1. Trimming took 4 bases from V and 1 from J; bases not matched to a gene: 12. CDR1 and CDR2 from the germline V gene are LNHDA and SQIVND (reference sequence). This CDR3 spans 18 amino acids. CDR3 coding DNA: TGTGCCAGTAGTAACAGATCCCAAGGGACAGGGGAGAACACTGAAGCTTTCTTT. This translates into CASSNRSQGTGENTEAFF. Drawing the rest from reference TRBV19 and TRBJ1-1, the complete variable domain is DGGITQSPKYLFRKEGQNVTLSCEQNLNHDAMYWYRQDPGQGLRLIYYSQIVNDFQKGDIAEGYSVSREKKESFPLTVTSAQKNPTAFYLCASSNRSQGTGENTEAFFGQGTRLTVV.

In its sample, this clone is medium-sized (0.01 to 0.1%). This chain uses TRBV6-5 with TRBJ2-7; TRBD2 agrees at 7 bases. CDR1 and CDR2 (germline): MNHEY, SVGAGI. The V and J ends lost 2 bases and 3 bases, in that order; junction bases with no gene match: 4. The CDR3 extends over 14 amino acids. CDR3 sequence: CASSYATSNYEQYF. CDR3 sequence (DNA): TGTGCCAGCAGTTACGCGACTAGCAACTACGAGCAGTACTTC.

V and J are TRBV27 and TRBJ1-1; a weak D match, TRBD1 (5 bases). In germline, CDR1 is MNHEY, CDR2 SMNVEV (reference sequence). Trimming stripped 5 bases from V and 6 bases from J, with 13 bases between. The CDR3 has 13 residues. CDR3 amino acids: CASSPLRGSEAFF. CDR3 nucleotide sequence: TGTGCCAGCAGTCCCCTCCGGGGCTCTGAAGCTTTCTTT.

This clone was seen only a few times. The rearrangement links TRBV9 to TRBJ2-3; the match to TRBD2 covers 13 bases. In germline, CDR1 is SGDLS, CDR2 YYNGEE. Trimming cost V 3 bases and J 2 bases; bases outside gene matches: 3. CDR3 length: 16 residues. The CDR3 region has the DNA TGTGCCAGCAGCGCGGGACTAGCGGGAATCACAGATACGCAGTATTTT. Protein product: CASSAGLAGITDTQYF.

This chain's CDR3 is CASSQDRTYNSPLHF. The CDR3 region has the DNA TGCGCCAGCAGCCAAGACAGGACCTATAATTCACCCCTCCACTTT. This chain connects TRBV4-3 to TRBJ1-6; D call uncertain. Looked up from germline, CDR1 is LGHNA and CDR2 is YSLEER. V lost 0 bases, J lost 2 bases, and 5 bases lay in between. This CDR3 is 15 amino acids long.

This chain joins TRBV4-1 and TRBJ2-7; the D gene is possibly TRBD2 (6 bases). This CDR3 has 16 amino acids. Trimming cost V 1 base and J 1 base, with 14 bases left between them. Germline CDR1 reads MGHRA; CDR2 reads YSYEKL. CDR3 residues: CASSQVIADLSYEQYF. CDR3 DNA sequence: TGCGCCAGCAGCCAAGTCATAGCGGACCTGTCCTACGAGCAGTACTTC.

This clone ranks as medium-sized. The gene calls are TRBV5-1 and TRBJ1-1; D not certain. This CDR3 contains 14 residues. Trimming shortened V by 2 bases and J by 0 bases, and 8 bases separated the two germline ends. CDR1 is SGHRS and CDR2 is YFSETQ in the germline V gene. CDR3 sequence (DNA): TGCGCCAGCAGCTTCAGATATATGAACACTGAAGCTTTCTTT. Translating it yields CASSFRYMNTEAFF.

With regard to this clone: Possible read error: a much larger clone is one base away. The chain carries TRBV6-5 and TRBJ1-5; D call uncertain. V was shortened by 8 bases and J by 3 bases, with 11 bases between the two germline ends. Germline V gene lookup returns CDR1 MNHEY and CDR2 SVGAGI. The CDR3 extends over 13 amino acids. The CDR3 loop reads CASCWTDNQPQHF. The CDR3 bases are TGTGCCAGCTGTTGGACGGACAATCAGCCCCAGCATTTT.

CDR3 sequence: CASSESPVGGEAFF. The CDR3 DNA is TGCGCCAGCAGTGAGTCGCCGGTAGGGGGTGAAGCTTTCTTT. V and J are TRBV10-1 and TRBJ1-1, with TRBD1 as a possible D gene (6 bases). The CDR3 spans 14 residues. With 0 bases removed from V and 7 bases from J, the gap between germline ends came to 12 bases. Germline assignment: CDR1 WNHNN and CDR2 SYGVQD (reference sequence).

V and J are TRBV13 and TRBJ2-2, with D tentatively TRBD1 (6 bases). The CDR3 has 12 amino acids. Trimming took 6 bases from V and 10 from J, leaving 12 bases between them. Germline V gene data show CDR1 as PRHDT and CDR2 as FYEKMQ (reference sequence). Written as DNA, the CDR3 is TGTGCCAGCAGTTCCCGACAGGAGGAGCTGTTTTTT. Protein: CASSSRQEELFF.

This clone has more than one count but fewer than ten. The genes are TRBV6-1 and TRBJ2-2, with 8 positions matching TRBD2. With V trimmed by 3 bases and J by 0 bases, 0 bases remained unmatched. Germline V gene data show CDR1 as MNHNS and CDR2 as SASEGT. CDR3 length: 15 residues. In DNA, the CDR3 is TGTGCCAGCAGTGACGGGGGGGCGAACACCGGGGAGCTGTTTTTT. It codes for CASSDGGANTGELFF.

J is TRBJ2-2 and V is TRBV14; D remains ambiguous. Per the germline V gene, CDR1 is SGHDN and CDR2 is FVKESK. V gave up 3 bases and J gave up 3 bases, with 8 bases separating them. The CDR3 extends over 14 amino acids. CDR3 in DNA: TGTGCCAGCAGCCACGGGTCTTACACCGGGGAGCTGTTTTTT. This codes for CASSHGSYTGELFF.

A few counts support this clone. This chain connects TRBV9 to TRBJ2-1; TRBD2 agrees at 12 bases. The V segment lost 3 bases and the J segment 3 bases; nucleotides outside the gene matches: 1. From germline, CDR1 is SGDLS and CDR2 YYNGEE. The CDR3 sequence is 15 residues long. The CDR3 loop is CASSELAGGYNEQFF. The DNA for the CDR3 is TGTGCCAGCAGCGAACTAGCGGGAGGCTACAATGAGCAGTTCTTC. Filled out from reference TRBV9 and TRBJ2-1, the complete variable domain reads DSGVTQTPKHLITATGQRVTLRCSPRSGDLSVYWYQQSLDQGLQFLIQYYNGEERAKGNILERFSAQQFPDLHSELNLSSLELGDSALYFCASSELAGGYNEQFFGPGTRLTVL.